The 14 T cell receptor beta chains reported below all come from one sample, sequenced in a study of T cell changes during pregnancy in multiple sclerosis. Produced via immunoSEQ multiplex PCR; TCRdb's table is partial and in-frame only. The table includes 70,000 to 90,000 clones, about 91% detected once. Sequencing was performed on PBMCs, taken in the first trimester of pregnancy. The source of these receptors is a female donor in good health, serving as a control in a pregnancy study. Some clones in this sample may be carry-over from other donors' samples.

This chain joins TRBV5-1 and TRBJ2-1; 8 nucleotides agree with TRBD2. Germline loops: CDR1 SGHRS, CDR2 YFSETQ. V was clipped by 6 bases and J by 7 bases; unmatched bases: 15. The CDR3 totals 16 residues. The DNA of the CDR3 is TGCGCCAGCAACTACCAACGGGGGGGCTTCGGAAATGAGCAGTTCTTC. Protein: CASNYQRGGFGNEQFF.

This clone has a single count. The CDR3 protein is CASSPDSLYSRQFF. In DNA, the CDR3 is TGTGCCAGCAGCCCTGACAGTCTCTATTCTAGGCAGTTCTTC. This chain uses TRBV28 with TRBJ2-1; D is possibly TRBD1 (5 bases). Germline assignment: CDR1 MDHEN and CDR2 SYDVKM. V dropped 6 bases and J dropped 12 bases, with 21 bases sitting between them. This CDR3 comprises 14 residues.

The V and J genes are TRBV10-1 and TRBJ2-7, with D perhaps TRBD1 (6 bases). The CDR3 is made up of 16 amino acids. V lost 0 bases and J lost 6, with 18 bases in between. Germline V gene lookup returns CDR1 WNHNN and CDR2 SYGVQD (reference sequence). Here the CDR3 DNA reads TGCGCCAGCAGTGAGTCTTTGGGGCGGACAGTCCGCGAGCAGTACTTC. It translates to CASSESLGRTVREQYF.

V is TRBV23-1 and J is TRBJ1-2, with D perhaps matching TRBD1 (6 bases). TRBV23-1 is an ORF; its function is uncertain. CDR3 size: 13 residues. Trimming left V 4 bases short and J 7 bases short, with 13 bases between. CDR3 nucleotides: TGCGCCAGCAGTCCCGTACAGGGTTGTGGCTACACCTTC. Its translation is CASSPVQGCGYTF.

The J gene is TRBJ2-5, the V gene TRBV13; the D gene is possibly TRBD1 (6 bases). Per the germline V gene, CDR1 is PRHDT and CDR2 is FYEKMQ (reference sequence). The CDR3 contains 14 residues. Trimming took off 5 bases at V and 2 bases at J, with 12 bases between the two ends. CDR3 loop: CASSLNRDQETQYF. CDR3 bases: TGTGCCAGCAGCCTTAACAGGGATCAAGAGACCCAGTACTTC.

The chain links TRBV19 to TRBJ2-1, with D possibly matching TRBD1 (6 bases). Germline V gene data show CDR1 as LNHDA and CDR2 as SQIVND (reference sequence). CDR3 length: 14 amino acids. The V end lost 0 bases, the J end lost 7 bases, and 10 bases lay between the germline ends. The CDR3 is CASSIDTGSNEQFF. CDR3 nucleotides: TGTGCCAGTAGTATAGACACAGGGAGTAATGAGCAGTTCTTC.

J is TRBJ2-1 and V is TRBV30, with TRBD2 matching 10 bases. The CDR3 runs to 16 residues. Germline CDR1 is GTSNPN and CDR2 is SVGIG (reference sequence). V lost 4 bases to trimming and J lost 2 bases; unmatched junction nucleotides: 8. CDR3 in amino acids: CAWKTSGEFPYNEQFF. The CDR3 DNA is TGTGCCTGGAAAACTAGCGGGGAGTTCCCCTACAATGAGCAGTTCTTC.

V and J are TRBV7-9 and TRBJ2-3; 7 bases are shared with TRBD1. Germline V gene lookup returns CDR1 SEHNR and CDR2 FQNEAQ (reference sequence). With 6 bases clipped from V and 2 bases from J, the junction kept 11 bases outside the gene matches. This CDR3 is built from 16 residues. CDR3 residues: CASRYTDRWATDTQYF. CDR3 in DNA: TGTGCCAGCAGATATACGGACAGGTGGGCCACAGATACGCAGTATTTT.

J is TRBJ1-1 and V is TRBV7-2; D gene ambiguous. Looked up from germline, CDR1 is SGHTA and CDR2 is FQGNSA. With 1 base removed from V and 5 bases from J, the gap between germline ends came to 14 bases. The length of the CDR3 is 15 residues. DNA of the CDR3: TGTGCCAGCAGCTTAGAGAGGGTGGTAGTGACTGAAGCTTTCTTT. Protein sequence: CASSLERVVVTEAFF.

V is TRBV10-3 and J is TRBJ1-1; no definite D call. The germline V gene has CDR1 ENHRY and CDR2 SYGVKD. The CDR3 loop spans 14 amino acids. Deletions cut 4 bases from V and 1 base from J, with 10 bases between. CDR3 protein: CAISVGTRNTEAFF. The CDR3 nucleotides are TGTGCCATCAGTGTGGGCACCCGGAACACTGAAGCTTTCTTT.

V is TRBV4-2 and J is TRBJ2-1; 12 bases are a match to TRBD2. The CDR3 loop spans 16 amino acids. V lost 1 base to trimming and J lost 6 bases; unmatched junction nucleotides: 4. Germline CDR1 and CDR2: LGHNA and YNFKEQ. The CDR3 sequence: CASSQGVTSGSNEQFF. CDR3 nucleotide sequence: TGTGCCAGCAGCCAAGGCGTGACTAGCGGGAGCAATGAGCAGTTCTTC.

The chain is built from TRBV10-1 and TRBJ2-7; tentative D call: TRBD1 (6 bases). The germline V gene has CDR1 WNHNN and CDR2 SYGVQD (reference sequence). Trimming took 6 bases from V and 4 from J, leaving 13 bases between them. The CDR3 contains 13 residues. The CDR3 region is CASSPGQLYEQYF. The DNA for the CDR3 is TGCGCCAGCAGCCCGGGACAACTATACGAGCAGTACTTC.

This chain connects TRBV7-6 to TRBJ2-5; the match to TRBD2 covers 12 bases. Looked up from germline, CDR1 is SGHVS and CDR2 is FNYEAQ. There are 18 residues in the CDR3. The ends lost 5 bases at V and 1 base at J; junction bases unmatched: 11. CDR3 sequence: CASSPTSLAGGGQETQYF. CDR3 DNA: TGTGCCAGCAGCCCTACTTCCCTAGCGGGGGGGGGCCAAGAGACCCAGTACTTC.

The V call is TRBV4-1, the J call TRBJ2-2, with a possible D match to TRBD1 (6 bases). V was pared by 1 base and J by 1 base, with 13 bases between. Germline CDR1 and CDR2: MGHRA and YSYEKL. The CDR3 consists of 17 residues. CDR3 loop: CASSQAGTRKNTGELFF. CDR3 DNA sequence: TGCGCCAGCAGCCAAGCTGGGACACGGAAGAACACCGGGGAGCTGTTTTTT.